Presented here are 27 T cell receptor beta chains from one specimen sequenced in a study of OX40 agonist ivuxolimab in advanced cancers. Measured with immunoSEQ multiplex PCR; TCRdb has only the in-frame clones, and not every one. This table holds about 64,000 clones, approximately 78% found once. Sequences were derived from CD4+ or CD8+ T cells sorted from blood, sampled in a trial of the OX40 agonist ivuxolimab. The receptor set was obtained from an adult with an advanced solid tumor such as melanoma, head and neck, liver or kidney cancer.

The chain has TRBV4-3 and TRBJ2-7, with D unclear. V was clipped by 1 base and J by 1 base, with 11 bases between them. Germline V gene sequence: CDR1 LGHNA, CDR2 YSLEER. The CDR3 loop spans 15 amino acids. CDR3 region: CASSQAAFSSYEQYF. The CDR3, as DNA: TGCGCCAGCAGCCAAGCCGCGTTCTCGTCCTACGAGCAGTACTTC.

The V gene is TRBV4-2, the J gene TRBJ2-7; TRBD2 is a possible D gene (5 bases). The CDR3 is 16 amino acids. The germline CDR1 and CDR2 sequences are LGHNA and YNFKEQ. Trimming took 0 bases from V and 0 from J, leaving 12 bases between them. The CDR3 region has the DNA TGTGCCAGCAGCCAAGATCGGGGTAGATTCTCCTACGAGCAGTACTTC. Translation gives CASSQDRGRFSYEQYF.

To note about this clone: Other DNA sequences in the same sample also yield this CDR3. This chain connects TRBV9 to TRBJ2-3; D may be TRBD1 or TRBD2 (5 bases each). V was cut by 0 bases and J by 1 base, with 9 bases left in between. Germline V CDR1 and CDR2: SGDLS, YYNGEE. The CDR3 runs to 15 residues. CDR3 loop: CASSVVGDGTDTQYF. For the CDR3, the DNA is TGTGCCAGCAGCGTAGTAGGGGACGGCACAGATACGCAGTATTTT.

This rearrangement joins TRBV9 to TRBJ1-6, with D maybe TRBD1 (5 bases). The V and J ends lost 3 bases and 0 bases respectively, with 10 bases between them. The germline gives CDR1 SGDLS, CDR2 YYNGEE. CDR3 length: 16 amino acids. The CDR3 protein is CASSANRSSYNSPLHF. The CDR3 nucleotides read TGTGCCAGCAGCGCGAACAGGAGCTCCTATAATTCACCCCTCCACTTT.

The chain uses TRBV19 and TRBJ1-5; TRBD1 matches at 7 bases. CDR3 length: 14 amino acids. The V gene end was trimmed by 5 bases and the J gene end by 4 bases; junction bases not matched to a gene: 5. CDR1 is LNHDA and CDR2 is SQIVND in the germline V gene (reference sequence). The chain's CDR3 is CASSQGQKNQPQHF. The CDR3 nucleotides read TGTGCCAGTAGTCAGGGACAGAAAAATCAGCCCCAGCATTTT.

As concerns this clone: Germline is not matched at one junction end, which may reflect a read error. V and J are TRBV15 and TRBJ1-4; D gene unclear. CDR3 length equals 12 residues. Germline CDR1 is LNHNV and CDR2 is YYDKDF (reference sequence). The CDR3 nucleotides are TGTGCCACCAGCAGAGAGGGTGGGTGGCCCAGGTTT. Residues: CATSREGGWPRF.

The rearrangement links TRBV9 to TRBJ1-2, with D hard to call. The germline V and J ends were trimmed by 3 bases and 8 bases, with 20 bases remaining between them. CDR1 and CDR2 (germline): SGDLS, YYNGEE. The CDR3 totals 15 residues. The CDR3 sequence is CASSADPQVPSGYTF. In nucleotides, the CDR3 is TGTGCCAGCAGCGCCGACCCGCAAGTACCAAGCGGCTACACCTTC.

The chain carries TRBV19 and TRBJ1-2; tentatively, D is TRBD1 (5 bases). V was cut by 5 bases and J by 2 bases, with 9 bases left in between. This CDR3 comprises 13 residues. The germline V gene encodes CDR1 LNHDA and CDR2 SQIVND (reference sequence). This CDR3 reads CASSQGRNYGYTF. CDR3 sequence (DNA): TGTGCCAGTAGTCAGGGACGGAACTATGGCTACACCTTC.

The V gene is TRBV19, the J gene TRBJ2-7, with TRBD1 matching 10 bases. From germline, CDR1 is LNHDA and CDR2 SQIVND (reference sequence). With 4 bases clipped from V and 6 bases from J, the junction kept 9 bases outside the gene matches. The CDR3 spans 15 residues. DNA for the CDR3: TGTGCCAGTAGTACCCTGCCGGGACAGGGGACCGAGCAGTACTTC. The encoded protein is CASSTLPGQGTEQYF.

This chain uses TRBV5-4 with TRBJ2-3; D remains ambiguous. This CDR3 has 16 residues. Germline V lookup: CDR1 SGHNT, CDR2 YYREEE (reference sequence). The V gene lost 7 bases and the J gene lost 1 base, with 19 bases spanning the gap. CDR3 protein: CASPPRSEKRTDTQYF. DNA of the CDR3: TGTGCCAGCCCTCCCCGCAGCGAGAAACGCACAGATACGCAGTATTTT.

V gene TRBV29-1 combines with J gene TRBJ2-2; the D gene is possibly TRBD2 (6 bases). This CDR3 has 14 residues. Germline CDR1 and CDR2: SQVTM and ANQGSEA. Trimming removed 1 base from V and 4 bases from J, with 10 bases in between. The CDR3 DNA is TGCAGCGTTGAAGGGGGGGAGAGCACCGGGGAGCTGTTTTTT. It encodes CSVEGGESTGELFF.

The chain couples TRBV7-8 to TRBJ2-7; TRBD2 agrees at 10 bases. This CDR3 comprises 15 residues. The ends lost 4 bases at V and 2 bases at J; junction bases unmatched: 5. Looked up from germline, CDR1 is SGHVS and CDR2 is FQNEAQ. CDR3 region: CASSYGLAVTYEQYF. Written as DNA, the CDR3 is TGTGCCAGCAGCTATGGACTAGCGGTGACCTACGAGCAGTACTTC.

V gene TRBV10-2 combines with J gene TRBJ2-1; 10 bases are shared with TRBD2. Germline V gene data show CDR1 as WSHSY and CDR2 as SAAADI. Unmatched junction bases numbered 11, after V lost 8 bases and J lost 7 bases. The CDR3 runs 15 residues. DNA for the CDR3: TGCGCCAGCGGTTTTGAAGCGGGGGGGCATAATGAGCAGTTCTTC. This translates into CASGFEAGGHNEQFF.

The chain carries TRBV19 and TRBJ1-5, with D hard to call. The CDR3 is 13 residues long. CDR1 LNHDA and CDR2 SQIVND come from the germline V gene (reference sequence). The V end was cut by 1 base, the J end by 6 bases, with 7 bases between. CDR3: CASSIGRTQPQHF. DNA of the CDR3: TGTGCCAGTAGTATAGGGAGAACTCAGCCCCAGCATTTT.

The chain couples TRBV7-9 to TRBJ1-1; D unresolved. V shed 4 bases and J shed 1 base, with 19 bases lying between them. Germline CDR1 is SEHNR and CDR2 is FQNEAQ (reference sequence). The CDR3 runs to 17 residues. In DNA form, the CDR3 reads TGTGCCAGCAGCTCCCGGACCGACTTAGTCCGGAACACTGAAGCTTTCTTT. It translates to CASSSRTDLVRNTEAFF.

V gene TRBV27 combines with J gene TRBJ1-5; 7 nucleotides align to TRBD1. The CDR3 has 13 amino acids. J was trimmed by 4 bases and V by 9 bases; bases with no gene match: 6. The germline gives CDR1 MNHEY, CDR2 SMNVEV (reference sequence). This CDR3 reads CASSQGRNQPQHF. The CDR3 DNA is TGTGCCAGTTCACAGGGGAGAAATCAGCCCCAGCATTTT.

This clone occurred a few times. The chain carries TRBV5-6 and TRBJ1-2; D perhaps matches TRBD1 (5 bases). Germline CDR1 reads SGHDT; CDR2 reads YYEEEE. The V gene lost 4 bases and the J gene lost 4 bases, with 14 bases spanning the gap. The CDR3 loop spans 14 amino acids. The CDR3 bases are TGTGCCAGCAGCCACCCGGACCAGGGCTATGGCTACACCTTC. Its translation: CASSHPDQGYGYTF.

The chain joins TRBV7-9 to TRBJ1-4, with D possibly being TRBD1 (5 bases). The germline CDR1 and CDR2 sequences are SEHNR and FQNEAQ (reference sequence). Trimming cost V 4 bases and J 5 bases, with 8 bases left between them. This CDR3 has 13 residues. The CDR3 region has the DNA TGTGCCAGCAGCTCGGCAGGGAATGAAAAACTGTTTTTT. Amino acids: CASSSAGNEKLFF.

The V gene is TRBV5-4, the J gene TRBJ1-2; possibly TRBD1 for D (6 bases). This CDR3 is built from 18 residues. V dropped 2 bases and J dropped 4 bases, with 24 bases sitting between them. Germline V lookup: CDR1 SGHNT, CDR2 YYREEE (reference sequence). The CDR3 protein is CASSLKTGRVLLRYGYTF. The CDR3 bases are TGTGCCAGCAGCTTAAAAACAGGGAGAGTCCTCCTACGCTATGGCTACACCTTC.

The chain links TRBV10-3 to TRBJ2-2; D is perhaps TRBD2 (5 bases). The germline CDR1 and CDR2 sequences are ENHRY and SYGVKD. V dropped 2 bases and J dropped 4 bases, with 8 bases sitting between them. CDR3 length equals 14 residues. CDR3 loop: CAISEGRVTGELFF. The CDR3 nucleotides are TGTGCCATCAGTGAGGGGAGAGTCACCGGGGAGCTGTTTTTT.

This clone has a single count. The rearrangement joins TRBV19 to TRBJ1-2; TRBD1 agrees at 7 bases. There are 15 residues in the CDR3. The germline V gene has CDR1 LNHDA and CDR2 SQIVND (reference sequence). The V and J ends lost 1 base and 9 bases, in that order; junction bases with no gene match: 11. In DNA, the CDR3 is TGTGCCAGTAGTATAGCCACGACAGGGAGTCGGAGCTACACCTTC. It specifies CASSIATTGSRSYTF.

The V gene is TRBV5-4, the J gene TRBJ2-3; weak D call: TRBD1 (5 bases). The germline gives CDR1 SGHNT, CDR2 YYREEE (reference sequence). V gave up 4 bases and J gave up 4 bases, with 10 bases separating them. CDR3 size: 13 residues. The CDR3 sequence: CASSTTGPDTQYF. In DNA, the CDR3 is TGTGCCAGCAGCACAACAGGCCCAGATACGCAGTATTTT. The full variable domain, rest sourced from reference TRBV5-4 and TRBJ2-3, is ETGVTQSPTHLIKTRGQQVTLRCSSQSGHNTVSWYQQALGQGPQFIFQYYREEENGRGNFPPRFSGLQFPNYSSELNVNALELDDSALYLCASSTTGPDTQYFGPGTRLTVL.

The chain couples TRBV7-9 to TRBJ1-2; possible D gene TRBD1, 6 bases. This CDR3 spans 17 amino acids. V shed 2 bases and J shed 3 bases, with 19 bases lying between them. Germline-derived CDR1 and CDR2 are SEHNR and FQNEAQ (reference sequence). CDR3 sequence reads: CASSLPVDSKAHYGYTF. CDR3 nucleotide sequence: TGTGCCAGCAGCTTACCGGTGGACAGCAAAGCCCACTATGGCTACACCTTC.

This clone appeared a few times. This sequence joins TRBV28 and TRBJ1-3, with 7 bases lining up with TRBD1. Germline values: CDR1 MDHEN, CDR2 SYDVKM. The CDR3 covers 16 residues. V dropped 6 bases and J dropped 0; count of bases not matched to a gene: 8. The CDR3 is CASRATTGYSGNTIYF. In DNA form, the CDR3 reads TGTGCCAGCAGGGCGACGACAGGGTACTCTGGAAACACCATATATTTT.

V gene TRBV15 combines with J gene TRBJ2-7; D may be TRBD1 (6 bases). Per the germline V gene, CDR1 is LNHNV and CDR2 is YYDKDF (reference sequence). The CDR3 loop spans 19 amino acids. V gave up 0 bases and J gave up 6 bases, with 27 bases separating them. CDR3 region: CATSRDTPKLGQGLGEQYF. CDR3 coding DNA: TGTGCCACCAGCAGAGATACTCCGAAGCTAGGGCAGGGGTTGGGCGAGCAGTACTTC.

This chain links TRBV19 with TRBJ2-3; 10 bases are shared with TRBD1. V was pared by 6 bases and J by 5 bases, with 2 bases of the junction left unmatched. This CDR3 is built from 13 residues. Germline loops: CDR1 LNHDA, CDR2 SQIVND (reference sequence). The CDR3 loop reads CASSRDRGDTQYF. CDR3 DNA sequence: TGTGCCAGTAGCCGGGACAGGGGAGATACGCAGTATTTT. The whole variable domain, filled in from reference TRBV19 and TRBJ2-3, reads DGGITQSPKYLFRKEGQNVTLSCEQNLNHDAMYWYRQDPGQGLRLIYYSQIVNDFQKGDIAEGYSVSREKKESFPLTVTSAQKNPTAFYLCASSRDRGDTQYFGPGTRLTVL.

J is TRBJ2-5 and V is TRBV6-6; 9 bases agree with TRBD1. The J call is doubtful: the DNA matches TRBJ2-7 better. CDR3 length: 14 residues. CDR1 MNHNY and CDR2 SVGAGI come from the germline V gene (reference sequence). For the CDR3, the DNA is TGTGCCAGCAGTTACGGGACAGGGACCTACGAGCAGTACTTC. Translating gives CASSYGTGTYEQYF.